A selection of T cell receptor beta chains follows, all from one sample in a study of beta chain features in type 1 diabetes. Generated by immunoSEQ multiplex PCR, the TCRdb table keeps only in-frame clones and is missing some. The repertoire consists of about 150,000 clones, with more than 9% occurring once and the leading ten covering 1% to 1.5%. The sequenced sample was naive CD4+ T cells from blood. These receptors came from a man aged 18 to 30 in good health. CDR3s include the opening cysteine and the closing phenylalanine or tryptophan. The order of the fields is clone size, V gene, CDR3 length, D gene, J gene, CDR3 DNA, CDR3 protein. D genes are given only for firm matches. For some rows the clone size is stated as once, few or many, or as a class when expanded; others skip it.

many	TRBV14	13	TRBD1	TRBJ2-7	TGTGCCAGCAGCCAAAGGGGGCCCTACGAGCAGTACTTC	CASSQRGPYEQYF
many	TRBV13	13	TRBD2	TRBJ2-3	TGTGCCAGCAGCACTACTAGCGGGGCTTTACAGTATTTT	CASSTTSGALQYF
-	TRBV11-2	16	TRBD2	TRBJ2-1	TGTGCCAGCAGCAGAGCGGGGGTGATATCCTACAATGAGCAGTTCTTC	CASSRAGVISYNEQFF
few	TRBV7-2	13	TRBD1	TRBJ1-4	TGTGCCAGCAGCTCGGACAGGGGAGAAAAACTGTTTTTT	CASSSDRGEKLFF
few	TRBV11-3	19	TRBD2	TRBJ2-7	TGTGCCAGCAGCTTAGGAGTGGGACTAGCGGGGGCAAACTCCTACGAGCAGTACTTC	CASSLGVGLAGANSYEQYF
few	TRBV19	15	-	TRBJ2-1	TGTGCCAGTACCGTAACCGGGACTCTTGGGTTTGAGCAGTTCTTC	CASTVTGTLGFEQFF
many	TRBV14	15	-	TRBJ2-7	TGTGCCAGCAGCAAAAGGACGAGCGGACCTCGCGAGCAGTACTTC	CASSKRTSGPREQYF
-	TRBV30	13	TRBD1	TRBJ1-1	TGTGCCTGGACCGGACAGGGCACGTCTGAAGCTTTCTTT	CAWTGQGTSEAFF
-	TRBV19	13	-	TRBJ2-3	TGTGCCAGTAGCCGACGCCTAGCAGATACGCAGTATTTT	CASSRRLADTQYF
-	TRBV14	16	TRBD1	TRBJ1-1	TGTGCCAGCAGCCACAGGACGGGACAGGGTAACACTGAAGCTTTCTTT	CASSHRTGQGNTEAFF
few	TRBV15	16	TRBD2	TRBJ2-3	TGTGCCACCAGCAGAGACCTAGCGGGGACTACAGATACGCAGTATTTT	CATSRDLAGTTDTQYF
-	TRBV5-5	15	TRBD2	TRBJ2-7	TGTGCCAGCAGCTTTACTAGCGGGGGGATTTACGAGCAGTACTTC	CASSFTSGGIYEQYF
few	TRBV7-9	13	-	TRBJ2-1	TGTGCCAGCAGCACCCGGAGGTACAATGAGCAGTTCTTC	CASSTRRYNEQFF
-	TRBV4-1	16	TRBD2	TRBJ2-2	TGCGCCAGCAGCCACCCGAGCGGGGGGGCCGCCGGGGAGCTGTTTTTT	CASSHPSGGAAGELFF
-	TRBV4-1	16	-	TRBJ1-4	TGCGCCAGCAGCCGCCTAGGGCAGGGTTTGGGCGAAAAACTGTTTTTT	CASSRLGQGLGEKLFF
many	TRBV30	13	-	TRBJ1-1	TGTGCCTGGAGTAGACAGCTCAACACTGAAGCTTTCTTT	CAWSRQLNTEAFF
-	TRBV7-2	14	-	TRBJ2-5	TGTGCCAGCAGCTCCCGCAGACTCTCGGAGACCCAGTACTTC	CASSSRRLSETQYF
-	TRBV7-6	14	TRBD1	TRBJ2-3	TGTGCCAGCAGCTTCCGGGACAGGGGCGATACGCAGTATTTT	CASSFRDRGDTQYF
once	TRBV7-9	16	TRBD2	TRBJ2-7	TGTGCCAGCAGCTTAGGGGACCTAGCGGGGTTAGGAGAGCAGTACTTC	CASSLGDLAGLGEQYF
few	TRBV7-2	14	-	TRBJ2-6	TGTGCCAGCAGCTCACTTCTCGGGGCCAACGTCCTGACTTTC	CASSSLLGANVLTF
few	TRBV18	17	TRBD2	TRBJ2-1	TGTGCCAGCTCACCACTTCATGTGACTAGCGGGGTTGGAGAGCAGTTCTTC	CASSPLHVTSGVGEQFF
few	TRBV6-5	13	-	TRBJ1-5	TGTGCCAGCAGTTCAGGGGTGGGTCAGCCCCAGCATTTT	CASSSGVGQPQHF
-	TRBV28	16	TRBD2	TRBJ2-5	TGTGCCAGCAGTTCTCGACTAGCGGGGTTACAAGAGACCCAGTACTTC	CASSSRLAGLQETQYF
few	TRBV6-6	14	TRBD2	TRBJ2-3	TGTGCCAGCAGTCAGACTAGCGGGGGTGATACGCAGTATTTT	CASSQTSGGDTQYF
few	TRBV6-1	15	TRBD2	TRBJ2-5	TGTGCCAGCAGTGAAAGCGGGGCCCTCCAAGAGACCCAGTACTTC	CASSESGALQETQYF
many	TRBV28	12	-	TRBJ1-2	TGTGCCAGCAGTTTACCCGGCAGGGTCTACACCTTC	CASSLPGRVYTF
few	TRBV11-2	14	TRBD2	TRBJ2-1	TGTGCCAGCAGTCCGGGACTAGCTCATAATGAGCAGTTCTTC	CASSPGLAHNEQFF
few	TRBV15	18	-	TRBJ2-4	TGTGCCACCAGCAGAGATATCGCCGCTAGCCTTGCCAAAAACATTCAGTACTTC	CATSRDIAASLAKNIQYF
-	TRBV15	15	-	TRBJ2-7	TGTGCCACCAGCAGAGGTGGGACACAATGGGCCGAGCAGTACTTC	CATSRGGTQWAEQYF
-	TRBV4-1	15	-	TRBJ2-2	TGCGCCAGCAGCCCCACAGGGATGGGCACCGGGGAGCTGTTTTTT	CASSPTGMGTGELFF
-	TRBV6-5	14	-	TRBJ1-2	TGTGCCAGCAGTTACTCTGGAGGTAACTATGGCTACACCTTC	CASSYSGGNYGYTF
-	TRBV10-3	16	TRBD2	TRBJ2-7	TGTGCCATCAGTGAGGCTAGCGGGGGGAACTCCTACGAGCAGTACTTC	CAISEASGGNSYEQYF
-	TRBV25-1	15	-	TRBJ1-2	TGTGCCAGCAGTGAATCTATAGGGGCCCTCTATGGCTACACCTTC	CASSESIGALYGYTF
-	TRBV19	17	TRBD1	TRBJ1-2	TGTGCCAGTAGTATACCTCGGACAGGGGACGATAACTATGGCTACACCTTC	CASSIPRTGDDNYGYTF
many	TRBV30	12	TRBD2	TRBJ2-5	TGTGCCTGGAGGACTAGCGGGGGCCTAGAGTACTTC	CAWRTSGGLEYF
-	TRBV19	16	-	TRBJ2-3	TGTGCCAGTAGTATATTTCGGGGAGGAAAGGCAGATACGCAGTATTTT	CASSIFRGGKADTQYF
few	TRBV7-9	14	-	TRBJ1-2	TGTGCCAGCAGCTTATCCGGGAGGGCCTATGGCTACACCTTC	CASSLSGRAYGYTF
few	TRBV5-1	13	-	TRBJ2-2	TGCGCCAGCAGCTTTCCGATAGACGGGGAGCTGTTTTTT	CASSFPIDGELFF
-	TRBV6-6	15	-	TRBJ1-1	TGTGCCAGCAGTTACGATCCGGGGTCGAACACTGAAGCTTTCTTT	CASSYDPGSNTEAFF
-	TRBV20-1	11	-	TRBJ1-1	TGCAGTGCTAGCTTTCTCACTGAAGCTTTCTTT	CSASFLTEAFF
-	TRBV5-6	13	-	TRBJ2-7	TGTGCCAGCACCCCCGGACACGTCTACGAGCAGTACTTC	CASTPGHVYEQYF
-	TRBV18	15	TRBD1	TRBJ2-5	TGTGCCAGCTCACCTAACAGGGGGCGGGGAGAGACCCAGTACTTC	CASSPNRGRGETQYF
few	TRBV19	11	-	TRBJ1-2	TGTGCCAGTAGTATAGGAAGGACAACGGATTTC	CASSIGRTTDF
-	TRBV11-2	17	-	TRBJ2-1	TGTGCCAGCAGCTTAAACGCGGGGGCGAGCTCCTACAATGAGCAGTTCTTC	CASSLNAGASSYNEQFF
-	TRBV5-4	15	-	TRBJ1-1	TGTGCCAGCAGCAGGCAGGGCGCGGAGAACACTGAAGCTTTCTTT	CASSRQGAENTEAFF
few	TRBV6-1	17	TRBD2	TRBJ2-1	TGTGCCAGCAGTGAAGTTAATGCGGGGGGCAATATAAATGAGCAGTTCTTC	CASSEVNAGGNINEQFF
-	TRBV6-1	15	TRBD1	TRBJ1-5	TGTGCCAGCAGTGACGGGACAGGGCTGAGTCAGCCCCAGCATTTT	CASSDGTGLSQPQHF
few	TRBV6-1	14	TRBD2	TRBJ2-3	TGTGCCAGCAGCCCGGGACTAGCAAGAGATACGCAGTATTTT	CASSPGLARDTQYF
-	TRBV6-6	16	TRBD1	TRBJ1-5	TGTGCCACACTAGGACAGGGCCCCGTGAGGAATCAGCCCCAGCATTTT	CATLGQGPVRNQPQHF
-	TRBV6-5	14	TRBD1	TRBJ1-5	TGTGCCAGCAGTTACAACAGGGGCCAACAGCCCCAGCATTTT	CASSYNRGQQPQHF
many	TRBV6-6	12	-	TRBJ2-7	TGTGCCAGCAGCGCCGGAGCCTACGAGCAGTACTTC	CASSAGAYEQYF
-	TRBV6-5	16	-	TRBJ1-4	TGTGCCAGCAGTTACTCGGTTGCCAGGGCCGGTGAAAAACTGTTTTTT	CASSYSVARAGEKLFF
many	TRBV14	15	-	TRBJ1-1	TGTGCCAGCAGCCAAACAGGGTATAGGGGCACTGAAGCTTTCTTT	CASSQTGYRGTEAFF
-	TRBV16	13	-	TRBJ1-1	TGTGCCAGCAGCCGTGACACGAACACTGAAGCTTTCTTT	CASSRDTNTEAFF
once	TRBV11-3	14	-	TRBJ1-1	TGTGCCAGCAGCTCGACGGACACTAACACTGAAGCTTTCTTT	CASSSTDTNTEAFF